Listed below are T cell receptor beta chains from one sample, sequenced in a study of radiotherapy plus CTLA-4 blockade in lung cancer. Assay used: immunoSEQ multiplex PCR; TCRdb lists only in-frame clones, some missing. Found here are around 80,000 clones, around 83% of them singletons; the top ten hold roughly 0.8%. This sample comprised peripheral blood, obtained from a patient treated with radiotherapy plus ipilimumab. The receptors here all came from a human donor with non-small cell lung cancer who had stable disease on radiotherapy plus ipilimumab. Both conserved end residues are part of each CDR3. A D gene is named only where the DNA matches it firmly.

>TRBJ2-2|TRBV7-8|TRBD2
CASTRYSTSGSGELFF
>TRBJ1-2|TRBV5-1|.
CASSPENYGYTF
>TRBJ1-1|TRBV7-9|.
CASSLPRGAVLNTEAFF
>TRBJ2-7|TRBV6-5|TRBD1
CASSEATGGYEQYF
>TRBJ2-1|TRBV19|TRBD1
CASSDQGAIYNEQFF
>TRBJ2-7|TRBV2|TRBD2
CASSFGTSGYFEQYF
>TRBJ1-5|TRBV27|.
CASSLTVNPNQPQHF
>TRBJ1-3|TRBV2|.
CASRVGSGGNTIYF
>TRBJ2-2|TRBV28|.
CASSSVGVSTGELFF
>TRBJ2-7|TRBV7-9|.
CASSLGFGEQYF
>TRBJ1-2|TRBV5-6|TRBD1
CASSSRPGQGLTNYGYTF
>TRBJ2-7|TRBV18|.
CASSPPEGQIGQYF
>TRBJ2-1|TRBV2|TRBD2
CASSEPASGRNNEQFF
>TRBJ2-7|TRBV5-1|TRBD2
CASSFGTSGIEQYF
>TRBJ2-7|TRBV19|TRBD1
CASSWDRKDEQYF
>TRBJ2-3|TRBV5-4|TRBD1
CASSSGTGGTDTQYF
>TRBJ2-4|TRBV9|.
CASSVDGRHIQYF
>TRBJ2-7|TRBV7-6|TRBD2
CASSPGGGLYEQYF
>TRBJ2-5|TRBV7-9|TRBD1
CASSWGTVQETQYF
>TRBJ2-5|TRBV5-6|TRBD2
CASRWKAGFQETQYF
>TRBJ2-1|TRBV4-2|.
CASSQDMGGAQFF
>TRBJ2-7|TRBV4-1|TRBD1
CASSPRDRGAYEQYF
>TRBJ1-6|TRBV10-1|.
CASSEGSSYNSPLHF
>TRBJ2-1|TRBV29-1|TRBD2
CSVEPSGREQFF
>TRBJ2-7|TRBV25-1|.
CASSESLGYEQYF
>TRBJ2-5|TRBV11-2|TRBD2
CASSPRGGTGETQYF
>TRBJ1-6|TRBV5-1|.
CASSEGRGSSPLHF
>TRBJ1-3|TRBV10-1|.
CASSVLAVSRAGSGNTIYF
>TRBJ1-1|TRBV29-1|TRBD1
CSVERGTGSGTEAFF